This T cell receptor (beta chain) was retrieved from a study of T cells after yellow fever vaccination. This clonotype was recorded many times. Template switching with 5'RACE generated the TCR cDNA and added a universal primer site and UMIs. TCRdb reprocessed the 5' RACE reads via MiXCR and lists one record per CDR3 protein. The sample lists under 95,000 distinct CDR3 sequences, around 7.8% occurring once. Germline loops: CDR1 LGHNA, CDR2 YNFKEQ. The CDR3 totals 17 residues. V gave up 1 base and J gave up 6 bases; unmatched junction bases: 15. Specimen: CD8+ T cells sorted from PBMCs, collected more than 8 days after the first yellow fever vaccination. The sequence derives from a man aged 18-30 years who received the YFV17D yellow fever vaccine. The chain uses TRBV4-2 and TRBJ2-7; 7 bases are a match to TRBD2. CDR3 sequence reads: CASSQVGTVPSGPEQYF. CDR3 in DNA: TGTGCCAGCAGCCAAGTAGGAACGGTCCCTAGCGGCCCCGAGCAGTACTTC.